Below are 17 T cell receptor beta chains sequenced from a single sample in a study of vaccination and CD4 T cells after COVID-19. The study sequenced cultured CD4+ T cell DNA using the Oncomine TCR Beta short-read assay. TCRdb itself ran the PCR reads through MiXCR, one entry per CDR3 protein. The sample lists around 7,000 distinct CDR3 sequences, over 70% occurring once. Their antigen targets remain unknown. Treatment: roughly 11-day PBMC culture with coronavirus spike peptide pools or control peptides (ViraFEST assay). The sample consisted of CD4+ T cells from blood, cultured in vitro. These receptors all stem from a human donor who had recovered from COVID-19.

V gene TRBV27 combines with J gene TRBJ1-3, with D perhaps matching TRBD1 (5 bases). V was cut by 4 bases and J by 0 bases, with 10 bases left in between. The CDR3 runs 15 residues. CDR1 is MNHEY, CDR2 SMNVEV, per germline (reference sequence). The CDR3 coding sequence is TGTGCCAGCAGTTCACGACAGCTCTCTGGAAACACCATATATTTT. Protein product: CASSSRQLSGNTIYF.

The chain employs TRBV9 and TRBJ2-3; 10 bases align to TRBD2. The CDR3 sequence is 16 residues long. J gave up 2 bases and V 4 bases, and 7 bases lay outside the gene matches. Germline V lookup: CDR1 SGDLS, CDR2 YYNGEE. The CDR3, as DNA: TGTGCCAGCAGCCCTCGACTAGCGGGCGTCACAGATACGCAGTATTTT. This encodes CASSPRLAGVTDTQYF. The whole variable domain, filled in from reference TRBV9 and TRBJ2-3, reads DSGVTQTPKHLITATGQRVTLRCSPRSGDLSVYWYQQSLDQGLQFLIQYYNGEERAKGNILERFSAQQFPDLHSELNLSSLELGDSALYFCASSPRLAGVTDTQYFGPGTRLTVL.

By share, this clonotype ranks as medium-sized. CDR3 bases: TGTGCCAGCAGCTTGGGAGGGGGCGAAGGTGGCTACACCTTC. Translated: CASSLGGGEGGYTF. The J gene is TRBJ1-2, the V gene TRBV5-6; the match to TRBD1 covers 7 bases. The germline V gene has CDR1 SGHDT and CDR2 YYEEEE. The trim removed 0 bases at V and 7 bases at J, leaving 6 bases unmatched. This CDR3 contains 14 residues.

CDR3 coding DNA: TGTGCCAGCAGTTACTCGATGTCAGGCAATGAGCAGTTCTTC. Residues: CASSYSMSGNEQFF. The chain employs TRBV6-5 and TRBJ2-1; D ambiguous. Trimming stripped 0 bases from V and 6 bases from J, with 9 bases between. The CDR3 is 14 residues long. Germline CDR1 and CDR2: MNHEY and SVGAGI.

The rearrangement links TRBV11-2 to TRBJ2-7; D unresolved. The CDR3 runs to 14 residues. V lost 5 bases, J lost 0 bases, and 11 bases lay in between. The germline V gene encodes CDR1 SGHAT and CDR2 FQNNGV. CDR3 sequence: CASSTTVHSYEQYF. Here the CDR3 DNA reads TGTGCCAGCAGCACTACCGTCCACTCCTACGAGCAGTACTTC.

This clonotype is medium-sized (0.01 to 0.1%) in the sample. The V gene is TRBV20-1, the J gene TRBJ2-5; 8 nucleotides agree with TRBD1. Germline-derived CDR1 and CDR2 are DFQATT and SNEGSKA (reference sequence). Trimming took 2 bases from V and 1 from J; bases not matched to a gene: 3. The CDR3 contains 14 residues. CDR3 nucleotide sequence: TGCAGTGCTAGACGGGGACAGGTCCAAGAGACCCAGTACTTC. Residues: CSARRGQVQETQYF.

This clonotype was counted between two and nine times. V usage is TRBV20-1 and J usage is TRBJ2-1; D is unresolved. CDR3 length equals 11 residues. Trimming pared 5 bases from V and 3 bases from J, leaving 5 bases between. Germline CDR1 and CDR2: DFQATT and SNEGSKA (reference sequence). The CDR3, as DNA: TGCAGTGCTCTCTACTACAATGAGCAGTTCTTC. Translated: CSALYYNEQFF.

The rearrangement links TRBV20-1 to TRBJ2-7; D is unresolved. Germline-derived CDR1 and CDR2 are DFQATT and SNEGSKA (reference sequence). This CDR3 is built from 12 residues. The V gene lost 1 base and the J gene lost 3 bases, with 7 bases spanning the gap. The CDR3 here is CSARGPDYEQYF. CDR3 nucleotides: TGCAGTGCTAGAGGGCCAGACTACGAGCAGTACTTC.

This clonotype was seen once. The J gene is TRBJ2-7, the V gene TRBV28; the D gene is possibly TRBD2 (5 bases). Germline loops: CDR1 MDHEN, CDR2 SYDVKM. Trimming cost V 8 bases and J 6 bases, with 14 bases left between them. The CDR3 has 12 residues. The CDR3 reads CASSSPPGEQYF. For the CDR3, the DNA is TGTGCCAGCTCTAGCCCCCCTGGCGAGCAGTACTTC.

Only a few counts were recorded for this clonotype. The CDR3 loop reads CASSYSRESGSKETQYF. DNA for the CDR3: TGTGCCAGCAGTTACTCTAGAGAGAGTGGGAGCAAGGAGACCCAGTACTTC. The J gene is TRBJ2-5, the V gene TRBV6-2 or TRBV6-3; maybe TRBD2 (5 bases). V lost 0 bases to trimming and J lost 5 bases, with 19 bases between them. Germline lookup yields CDR1 MNHEY and CDR2 SVGEGT. The CDR3 is 17 residues long.

The rearrangement joins TRBV6-5 to TRBJ2-5, with 9 bases that match TRBD2. Trimming removed 0 bases from V and 5 bases from J; junction bases left unmatched: 4. Germline CDR1 MNHEY, CDR2 SVGAGI. The CDR3 sequence is 15 residues long. Here the CDR3 DNA reads TGTGCCAGCAGTTACTCGTCCAGCGGGGGGGAGACCCAGTACTTC. Translating it yields CASSYSSSGGETQYF.

The rearrangement uses TRBV7-2 and TRBJ2-6; TRBD1 or TRBD2 may be the D gene (5 bases each). This CDR3 is 17 amino acids long. V lost 4 bases and J 0 bases, leaving 13 bases between the germline ends. Germline values: CDR1 SGHTA, CDR2 FQGNSA. CDR3 residues: CASSSPGRDSGANVLTF. Here the CDR3 DNA reads TGTGCCAGCAGCTCGCCGGGACGGGACTCTGGGGCCAACGTCCTGACTTTC.

This clonotype occurred once. With a much larger clone just one base away, this may be a read error. This chain links TRBV27 with TRBJ2-3; D gene ambiguous. V lost 5 bases and J 2 bases, leaving 14 bases between the germline ends. The CDR3 is 15 residues long. Germline-derived CDR1 and CDR2 are MNHEY and SMNVEV (reference sequence). CDR3 region: CASSLRSYTTDTQYF. For the CDR3, the DNA is TGTGCCAGCAGTCTTAGAAGTTACACCACAGATACGCAGTATTTT.

V gene TRBV15 combines with J gene TRBJ1-6; the D is unclear. Germline V gives CDR1 LNHNV, CDR2 YYDKDF (reference sequence). The CDR3 is made up of 15 amino acids. Trimming removed 0 bases at V and 10 bases at J, with 13 bases between. The CDR3 protein is CATSRDLGGRSPLHF. In nucleotides, the CDR3 is TGTGCCACCAGCAGAGATTTGGGTGGCAGATCACCCCTCCACTTT.

The chain recombines TRBV19 with TRBJ1-5; no reliable D call. This CDR3 is built from 16 residues. The V end was cut by 2 bases, the J end by 4 bases, with 15 bases between. Germline V gene data show CDR1 as LNHDA and CDR2 as SQIVND (reference sequence). CDR3 DNA: TGTGCCAGTAGTATAATATCGCGCGGGGTAAATCAGCCCCAGCATTTT. Its translation: CASSIISRGVNQPQHF.

In this sample, this clonotype turned up once. The CDR3 region is CASSPQDQETQYF. CDR3 coding DNA: TGTGCCAGCAGTCCCCAAGACCAAGAGACCCAGTACTTC. This chain uses TRBV28 with TRBJ2-5, with unresolved D. CDR1 and CDR2 from the germline V gene are MDHEN and SYDVKM. The CDR3 has 13 residues. Between the trimmed V and J ends, which lost 5 bases and 0 bases, there was a span of 7 bases.

This chain joins TRBV7-9 and TRBJ1-2, with TRBD1 matching 9 bases. CDR3 length equals 14 residues. After removal of 6 bases from V and 5 bases from J, the junction contained 7 bases not matched to a gene. Germline CDR1 reads SEHNR; CDR2 reads FQNEAQ (reference sequence). CDR3 in amino acids: CASSPGQGLYGYTF. CDR3 coding DNA: TGTGCCAGCAGTCCGGGACAGGGCCTGTATGGCTACACCTTC.